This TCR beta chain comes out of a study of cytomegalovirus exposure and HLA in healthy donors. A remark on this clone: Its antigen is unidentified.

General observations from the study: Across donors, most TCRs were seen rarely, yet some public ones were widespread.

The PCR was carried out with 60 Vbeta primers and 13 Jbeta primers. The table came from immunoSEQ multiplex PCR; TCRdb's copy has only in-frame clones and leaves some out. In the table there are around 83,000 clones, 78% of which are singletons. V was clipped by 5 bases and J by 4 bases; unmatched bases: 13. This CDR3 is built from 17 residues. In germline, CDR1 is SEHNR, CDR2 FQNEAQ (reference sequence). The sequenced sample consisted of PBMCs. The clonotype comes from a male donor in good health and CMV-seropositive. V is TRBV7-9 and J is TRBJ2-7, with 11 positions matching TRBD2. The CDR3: CASSGGTSGTSGYEQYF. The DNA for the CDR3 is TGTGCCAGCAGCGGAGGAACTTCGGGGACTAGCGGATACGAGCAGTACTTC.